This TCR beta chain was identified in a study of blood T cells in healthy people across ages. Total RNA, at least 6 micrograms per sample, was extracted from PBMCs. A second PCR of about 6 to 12 cycles used a sample-barcoded 5' primer and a J-beta primer mix. Using its own MiXCR run on the 5' RACE reads, TCRdb lists one record per CDR3 protein. The sample carries 600,000 or so distinct CDR3 sequences, approximately 30% recorded once. The TCR comes from a woman aged 80 or over in good health. The sequenced sample was blood.

CDR3 nucleotides: TGTGCCAGCAGTGAACGCGGGGGGTACGAGCAGTACTTC. This gives the protein CASSERGGYEQYF. The chain joins TRBV6-4 to TRBJ2-7; 8 bases match TRBD2. There are 13 residues in the CDR3. Trimming cost V 3 bases and J 4 bases; bases outside gene matches: 2. CDR1 is MRHNA, CDR2 SNTAGT, per germline.